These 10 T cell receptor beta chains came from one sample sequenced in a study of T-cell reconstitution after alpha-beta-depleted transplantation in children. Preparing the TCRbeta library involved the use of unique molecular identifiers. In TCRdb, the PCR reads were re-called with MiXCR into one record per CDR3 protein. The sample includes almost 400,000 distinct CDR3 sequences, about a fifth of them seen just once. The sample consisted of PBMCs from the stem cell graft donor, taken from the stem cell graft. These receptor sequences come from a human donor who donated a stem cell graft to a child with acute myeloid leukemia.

The CDR3 DNA sequence: TGCAGCGTTGGTGATAACTATGGCTACACCTTC. It translates to CSVGDNYGYTF. The chain couples TRBV29-1 to TRBJ1-2; D remains unclear. V dropped 4 bases and J dropped 1 base, with 4 bases sitting between them. This CDR3 spans 11 amino acids. The germline V gene encodes CDR1 SQVTM and CDR2 ANQGSEA.

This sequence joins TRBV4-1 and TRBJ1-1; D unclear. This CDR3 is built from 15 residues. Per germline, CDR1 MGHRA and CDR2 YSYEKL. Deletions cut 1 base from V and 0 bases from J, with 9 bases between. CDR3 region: CASSQGPVMNTEAFF. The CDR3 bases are TGCGCCAGCAGCCAAGGTCCAGTCATGAACACTGAAGCTTTCTTT.

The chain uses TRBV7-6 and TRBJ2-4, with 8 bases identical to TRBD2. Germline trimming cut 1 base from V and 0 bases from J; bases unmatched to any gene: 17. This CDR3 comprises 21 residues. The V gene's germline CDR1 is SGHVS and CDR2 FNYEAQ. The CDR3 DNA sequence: TGTGCCAGCAGCTTAGACCTGGATGGCGGGAGGCGAACTCTAGCCAAAAACATTCAGTACTTC. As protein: CASSLDLDGGRRTLAKNIQYF.

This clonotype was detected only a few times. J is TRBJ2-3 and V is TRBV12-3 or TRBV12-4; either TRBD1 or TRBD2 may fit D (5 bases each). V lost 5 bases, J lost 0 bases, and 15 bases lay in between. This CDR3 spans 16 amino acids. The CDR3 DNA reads TGTGCCAGCAGTCACCGGGACGGATCTAGCACAGATACGCAGTATTTT. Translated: CASSHRDGSSTDTQYF.

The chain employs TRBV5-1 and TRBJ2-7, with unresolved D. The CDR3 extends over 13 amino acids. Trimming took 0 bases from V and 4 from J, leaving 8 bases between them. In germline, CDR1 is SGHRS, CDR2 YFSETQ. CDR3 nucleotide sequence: TGCGCCAGCAGCTTGGATGACGGGTACGAGCAGTACTTC. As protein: CASSLDDGYEQYF.

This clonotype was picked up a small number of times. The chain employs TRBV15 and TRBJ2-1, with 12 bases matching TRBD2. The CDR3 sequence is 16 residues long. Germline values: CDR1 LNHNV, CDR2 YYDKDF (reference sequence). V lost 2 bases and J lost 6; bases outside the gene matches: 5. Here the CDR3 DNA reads TGTGCCACCAGCAGACCCGGACTAGCGGGGAGCAATGAGCAGTTCTTC. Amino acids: CATSRPGLAGSNEQFF.

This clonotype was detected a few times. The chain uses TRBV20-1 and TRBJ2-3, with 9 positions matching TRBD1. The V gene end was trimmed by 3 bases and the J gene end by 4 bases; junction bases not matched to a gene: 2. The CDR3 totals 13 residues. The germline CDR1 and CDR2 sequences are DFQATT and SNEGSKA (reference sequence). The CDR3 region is CSARTGGSDTQYF. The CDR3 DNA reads TGCAGTGCTAGGACAGGGGGTTCAGATACGCAGTATTTT.

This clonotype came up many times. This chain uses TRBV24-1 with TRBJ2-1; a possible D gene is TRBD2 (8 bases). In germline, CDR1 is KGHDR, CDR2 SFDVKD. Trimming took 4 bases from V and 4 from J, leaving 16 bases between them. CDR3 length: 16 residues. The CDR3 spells CATSDLGRDRYNEQFF. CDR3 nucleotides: TGTGCCACCAGTGACCTCGGGAGGGACAGATACAATGAGCAGTTCTTC.

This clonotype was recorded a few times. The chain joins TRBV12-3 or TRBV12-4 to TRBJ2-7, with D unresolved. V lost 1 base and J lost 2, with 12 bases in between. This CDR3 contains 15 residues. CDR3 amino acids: CASSLGIGVPYEQYF. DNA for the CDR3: TGTGCCAGCAGTTTAGGGATAGGTGTTCCCTACGAGCAGTACTTC.

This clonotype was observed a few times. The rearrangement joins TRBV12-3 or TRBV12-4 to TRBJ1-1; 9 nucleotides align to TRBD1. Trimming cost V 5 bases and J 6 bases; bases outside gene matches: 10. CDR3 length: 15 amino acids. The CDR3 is CASSPGGGQGAEAFF. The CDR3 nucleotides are TGTGCCAGCAGTCCGGGAGGGGGACAGGGAGCTGAAGCTTTCTTT.